Each of the 19 T cell receptor beta chains below was sequenced from the same sample in a study of Ad26.COV2.S vaccination and SARS-CoV-2 variants. The protocol was immunoSEQ multiplex PCR, while the TCRdb copy is restricted to in-frame clones and leaves out a portion. The table records over 400,000 clones, around 92% of them present only once. Treatment noted: 19 received Ad26.COV2.S at low or high dose, single or two shots; about five received placebo; per-sample allocation not given. The study sampled participants on day 63 after the first vaccine or placebo injection. The specimen comprised peripheral blood, sampled in a trial of Ad26.COV2.S vaccine versus placebo. The source is a person between 18 and 65 years old who received the Ad26.COV2.S COVID-19 vaccine or a placebo.

J is TRBJ2-5 and V is TRBV4-3; TRBD2 is a possible D gene (5 bases). V lost 4 bases to trimming and J lost 5 bases, with 11 bases between them. This CDR3 contains 13 residues. Germline V CDR1 and CDR2: LGHNA, YSLEER. CDR3 DNA sequence: TGCGCCAGCAGCCCTCATAGCGAGGAGACCCAGTACTTC. Encoded protein: CASSPHSEETQYF.

The CDR3 DNA follows: TGTGCCAGCAGCCAATACGGGGCATCGAACACCGGGGAGCTGTTTTTT. Residues: CASSQYGASNTGELFF. The chain carries TRBV3-1 (or the pseudogene TRBV3-2) and TRBJ2-2, with D possibly called TRBD1 or TRBD2 (5 bases each). The CDR3 totals 16 residues. Trimming took 2 bases from V and 0 from J, leaving 10 bases between them. From germline, CDR1 is LGHDT and CDR2 YNNKEL (reference sequence).

The chain is built from TRBV4-1 and TRBJ2-1; the match to TRBD2 covers 10 bases. In germline, CDR1 is MGHRA, CDR2 YSYEKL. Losses at the gene ends were 0 bases for V and 4 bases for J; bases not matched to a gene: 12. The CDR3 covers 19 residues. The CDR3 nucleotides are TGCGCCAGCAGCCAAGAGGGTCCCTATCTAGCGGGGGCATACAATGAGCAGTTCTTC. The encoded protein is CASSQEGPYLAGAYNEQFF.

The chain is built from TRBV27 and TRBJ1-5; 7 bases agree with TRBD1. The germline V gene encodes CDR1 MNHEY and CDR2 SMNVEV (reference sequence). The CDR3 runs 14 residues. V gave up 5 bases and J gave up 1 base; unmatched junction bases: 2. Here the CDR3 reads CASSRQGSNQPQHF. CDR3 DNA: TGTGCCAGCAGTCGACAGGGCAGCAATCAGCCCCAGCATTTT.

This chain uses TRBV23-1 with TRBJ1-1; possible D gene TRBD1, 6 bases. TRBV23-1 is filed as an ORF, its function uncertain. This CDR3 spans 16 amino acids. Trimming took 2 bases from V and 10 from J, leaving 23 bases between them. Here the CDR3 reads CASSQVYPAGDLLAFF. The DNA for the CDR3 is TGCGCCAGCAGTCAAGTTTATCCGGCAGGGGATCTGTTAGCTTTCTTT.

The chain uses TRBV10-3 and TRBJ1-1; weak D call: TRBD1 (6 bases). The germline CDR1 and CDR2 sequences are ENHRY and SYGVKD. The CDR3 length is 15 residues. The germline V and J ends were trimmed by 0 bases and 4 bases, with 12 bases remaining between them. The CDR3 sequence is CAISESGGIGTEAFF. In DNA, the CDR3 is TGTGCCATCAGTGAGTCAGGGGGTATCGGCACTGAAGCTTTCTTT.

The chain links TRBV19 to TRBJ2-2, with D unclear. The V and J ends lost 0 bases and 4 bases respectively, with 18 bases between them. This CDR3 contains 18 residues. CDR1 and CDR2 from the germline V gene are LNHDA and SQIVND (reference sequence). The CDR3 nucleotides are TGTGCCAGTAGTATAGAGGAACGAGACTTTCGATCCACCGGGGAGCTGTTTTTT. This encodes CASSIEERDFRSTGELFF.

The chain employs TRBV19 and TRBJ1-1; no firm D call. Germline-derived CDR1 and CDR2 are LNHDA and SQIVND (reference sequence). V lost 7 bases and J 2 bases, leaving 17 bases between the germline ends. The CDR3 has 15 amino acids. The CDR3 here is CASTPRREINTEAFF. In DNA, the CDR3 is TGTGCCAGTACCCCACGGAGGGAGATCAACACTGAAGCTTTCTTT.

The chain carries TRBV14 and TRBJ2-7, with 8 bases identical to TRBD1. V dropped 1 base and J dropped 9; count of bases not matched to a gene: 14. Germline CDR1 SGHDN, CDR2 FVKESK. The CDR3 runs to 16 residues. CDR3 sequence: CASSQVSKAGGWVQYF. The CDR3 coding sequence is TGTGCCAGCAGCCAAGTTTCTAAGGCAGGGGGCTGGGTGCAGTACTTC.

The V gene is TRBV27, the J gene TRBJ1-6; 8 nucleotides agree with TRBD1. This CDR3 comprises 16 residues. Germline lookup yields CDR1 MNHEY and CDR2 SMNVEV (reference sequence). Losses at the gene ends were 6 bases for V and 7 bases for J; bases not matched to a gene: 11. In DNA form, the CDR3 reads TGTGCCAGCAGATCCCCGACAGGGGTTAGGAATTCACCCCTCCACTTT. Encoded protein: CASRSPTGVRNSPLHF.

The rearrangement uses TRBV2 and TRBJ2-7; 7 nucleotides agree with TRBD1. CDR1 is SNHLY and CDR2 is FYNNEI in the germline V gene. This CDR3 spans 12 amino acids. Trimming took 4 bases from V and 13 from J; bases not matched to a gene: 10. This CDR3 is CASSGDRSRIYF. The DNA for the CDR3 is TGTGCCAGCAGTGGGGACAGATCTCGTATCTACTTC.

CDR3 DNA sequence: TGTGCCAGCAGTGGGACAGGGGCCTTCTATGGCTACACCTTC. Translation: CASSGTGAFYGYTF. The J gene is TRBJ1-2, the V gene TRBV2, with 9 bases aligning to TRBD1. After removal of 4 bases from V and 4 bases from J, the junction contained 4 bases not matched to a gene. The CDR3 runs to 14 residues. Germline loops: CDR1 SNHLY, CDR2 FYNNEI.

The chain carries TRBV6-5 and TRBJ1-3, with unresolved D. V was cut by 5 bases and J by 4 bases, with 12 bases left in between. CDR3 size: 14 residues. CDR1 MNHEY and CDR2 SVGAGI come from the germline V gene. The CDR3 spells CASSQKTGGNTIYF. CDR3 nucleotides: TGTGCCAGCAGTCAAAAGACGGGAGGAAACACCATATATTTT.

This clone was seen a single time. The chain combines TRBV11-3 with TRBJ2-3; D is uncertain. CDR1 and CDR2 (germline): SGHNT, YENEEA. V dropped 1 base and J dropped 4 bases, with 6 bases sitting between them. This CDR3 has 13 residues. DNA for the CDR3: TGTGCCAGCAGCTTAGCTGGGGCAGATACGCAGTATTTT. Translation: CASSLAGADTQYF.

This chain joins TRBV18 and TRBJ1-2; perhaps TRBD1 as D (5 bases). Germline V CDR1 and CDR2: KGHSH, LQKENI. The V end lost 0 bases, the J end lost 8 bases, and 16 bases lay between the germline ends. This CDR3 spans 15 amino acids. The CDR3 nucleotides read TGTGCCAGCTCACCACCGGGGAGCCAGGGTAACGGCTACACCTTC. It specifies CASSPPGSQGNGYTF.

The chain is built from TRBV6-5 and TRBJ1-5; D gene uncertain. Germline CDR1 is MNHEY and CDR2 is SVGAGI. Deletions cut 2 bases from V and 3 bases from J, with 11 bases between. CDR3 length: 15 amino acids. The CDR3: CASSYGWADNQPQHF. The CDR3, as DNA: TGTGCCAGCAGTTACGGTTGGGCAGACAATCAGCCCCAGCATTTT.

This chain uses TRBV7-9 with TRBJ1-5, with a weak D call TRBD1 (5 bases). The CDR3 contains 16 residues. Trimming pared 8 bases from V and 7 bases from J, leaving 24 bases between. Per germline, CDR1 SEHNR and CDR2 FQNEAQ (reference sequence). CDR3 bases: TGTGCCAGCTCACCTGGGAGGGGTTGGGTAGAACAGCCCCAGCATTTT. Translated: CASSPGRGWVEQPQHF. The full variable domain, its missing parts supplied by reference TRBV7-9 and TRBJ1-5, is DTGVSQNPRHKITKRGQNVTFRCDPISEHNRLYWYRQTLGQGPEFLTYFQNEAQLEKSRLLSDRFSAERPKGSFSTLEIQRTEQGDSAMYLCASSPGRGWVEQPQHFGDGTRLSIL.

The chain is built from TRBV24-1 and TRBJ2-1, with TRBD1 identical over 11 bases. This CDR3 contains 16 residues. Germline V gene lookup returns CDR1 KGHDR and CDR2 SFDVKD. J gave up 6 bases and V 4 bases, and 7 bases lay outside the gene matches. The chain's CDR3 is CATSDPDRGRGNEQFF. Here the CDR3 DNA reads TGTGCCACCAGTGACCCGGACAGGGGGCGCGGCAATGAGCAGTTCTTC.

The V call is TRBV7-6, the J call TRBJ2-3, with a tentative D call TRBD1 (6 bases). The CDR3 contains 15 residues. Germline assignment: CDR1 SGHVS and CDR2 FNYEAQ. Trimming stripped 1 base from V and 6 bases from J, with 14 bases between. The CDR3 loop is CASSLEGGMADTQYF. The CDR3 bases are TGTGCCAGCAGCTTAGAAGGGGGTATGGCGGATACGCAGTATTTT.